The following is a T cell receptor beta chain sequence with its context. This specimen comes from a study of blood T cell repertoires in COVID-19. Clones were read by immunoSEQ multiplex PCR, and TCRdb kept only the in-frame ones, dropping some. The top ten hold 4.5% to 6% of the sample, which has about 220,000 clones, roughly 80% seen once. Sequences were obtained from peripheral blood. This receptor was obtained from a woman aged 55-69 years who had recovered from COVID-19.

The CDR3 sequence: CAWRRGQDYGYTF. The CDR3 nucleotides read TGTGCCTGGAGGCGGGGACAGGACTATGGCTACACCTTC. The chain has TRBV30 and TRBJ1-2; 8 bases are shared with TRBD1. From germline, CDR1 is GTSNPN and CDR2 SVGIG (reference sequence). V lost 3 bases to trimming and J lost 3 bases; unmatched junction nucleotides: 3. The CDR3 spans 13 residues.